This T cell receptor (beta chain) is from a study of blood T cell repertoires in COVID-19. Study at large: COVID-19 samples collected from the United States, Italy and Spain covered acute and convalescent phases.

In the authors' workflow: It was from reference gene primer amplification that nucleated cell counts were estimated. Some clones are missing from TCRdb's copy, which holds only in-frame ones; the method was immunoSEQ multiplex PCR. V and J calls and clone size come straight from that table; D and trimming were deduced from the DNA. The sample records 200,000 to 300,000 clones, around 83% being singletons. This clone was found once. Germline-derived CDR1 and CDR2 are LNHDA and SQIVND (reference sequence). The CDR3 is 18 residues long. Trimming shortened V by 5 bases and J by 2 bases, and 21 bases separated the two germline ends.

The genes are TRBV19 and TRBJ1-4, with D hard to call. Sequenced sample: peripheral blood. The source is a man of 80 years or more with acute or convalescent COVID-19. In DNA, the CDR3 is TGTGCCAGTAGTCTCAAAGGGCCAGCGGGAACGACTAATGAAAAACTGTTTTTT. Translated: CASSLKGPAGTTNEKLFF.